The 14 T cell receptor beta chains presented below share a single source sample, sequenced in a study of cytomegalovirus exposure and HLA in healthy donors. It was with 60 Vbeta and 13 Jbeta primers that the PCR ran. Produced via immunoSEQ multiplex PCR; TCRdb's table is partial and in-frame only. The repertoire holds fewer than 130,000 clones, 80% seen once, with around 2.9% in the top ten. The sequenced sample consisted of PBMCs. All receptors derive from a woman in her sixties in good health and CMV-seropositive.

The chain uses TRBV29-1 and TRBJ1-2, with 7 nucleotides matching TRBD1. V was pared by 4 bases and J by 0 bases, with 5 bases of the junction left unmatched. The CDR3 contains 14 residues. Germline-derived CDR1 and CDR2 are SQVTM and ANQGSEA. CDR3 sequence reads: CSVGTGTANYGYTF. In nucleotides, the CDR3 is TGCAGCGTTGGAACCGGGACAGCTAACTATGGCTACACCTTC. The full variable domain, with the rest looked up from reference TRBV29-1 and TRBJ1-2, is SAVISQKPSRDICQRGTSLTIQCQVDSQVTMMFWYRQQPGQSLTLIATANQGSEATYESGFVIDKFPISRPNLTFSTLTVSNMSPEDSSIYLCSVGTGTANYGYTFGSGTRLTVV.

The rearrangement links TRBV2 to TRBJ1-2, with TRBD1 matching 7 bases. CDR1 is SNHLY and CDR2 is FYNNEI in the germline V gene. The CDR3 runs 13 residues. V dropped 7 bases and J dropped 7; count of bases not matched to a gene: 9. CDR3 residues: CASIRQGVGGYTF. The CDR3 DNA follows: TGTGCCAGCATCCGTCAGGGGGTGGGTGGCTACACCTTC.

The chain has TRBV10-3 and TRBJ2-7, with 9 positions matching TRBD1. CDR3 size: 14 residues. Looked up from germline, CDR1 is ENHRY and CDR2 is SYGVKD. J lost 3 bases, V lost 3 bases, and 3 bases had no gene match. The CDR3 DNA sequence: TGTGCCATCAGTGACGGGACAGGGAACTACGAGCAGTACTTC. Translating it yields CAISDGTGNYEQYF.

This chain joins TRBV10-3 and TRBJ2-3, with TRBD2 identical over 11 bases. The CDR3 runs to 17 residues. Trimming cost V 3 bases and J 0 bases; bases outside gene matches: 5. In germline, CDR1 is ENHRY, CDR2 SYGVKD. DNA of the CDR3: TGTGCCATCAGTGATACCCGACTAGCGGGGAGCACAGATACGCAGTATTTT. Translation: CAISDTRLAGSTDTQYF.

The rearrangement joins TRBV11-1 to TRBJ2-1, with D uncertain. Germline V gene lookup returns CDR1 SGHAT and CDR2 FQDESV (reference sequence). Trimming pared 6 bases from V and 7 bases from J, leaving 10 bases between. This CDR3 has 12 amino acids. CDR3 region: CASSSNSNEQFF. The CDR3 DNA reads TGTGCCAGCAGTTCTAACTCAAATGAGCAGTTCTTC.

This clone was counted once. The genes are TRBV5-6 and TRBJ1-1; 10 nucleotides agree with TRBD1. With V trimmed by 4 bases and J by 3 bases, 12 bases remained unmatched. Germline CDR1 SGHDT, CDR2 YYEEEE. This CDR3 contains 17 residues. In nucleotides, the CDR3 is TGTGCCAGCAGCCGCCGGGACAGGGGCAGTCTATACACTGAAGCTTTCTTT. Amino acid sequence: CASSRRDRGSLYTEAFF.

The rearrangement joins TRBV5-1 to TRBJ1-1; maybe TRBD1 (5 bases). Germline V gene lookup returns CDR1 SGHRS and CDR2 YFSETQ. The V end was cut by 5 bases, the J end by 4 bases, with 12 bases between. The CDR3 has 13 amino acids. The CDR3 DNA reads as TGCGCCAGCAGGTCTGGGGGGATCACTGAAGCTTTCTTT. Translating gives CASRSGGITEAFF.

The chain recombines TRBV2 with TRBJ1-2; D might be TRBD1 (6 bases). From germline, CDR1 is SNHLY and CDR2 FYNNEI. With 3 bases removed from V and 3 bases from J, the gap between germline ends came to 14 bases. The CDR3 has 15 residues. CDR3 DNA: TGTGCCAGCAGTGATATGGGGGCTGATGACTATGGCTACACCTTC. Translating gives CASSDMGADDYGYTF.

The chain carries TRBV5-4 and TRBJ1-2, with D possibly TRBD1 on 6 matching bases. The CDR3 contains 15 residues. From germline, CDR1 is SGHNT and CDR2 YYREEE (reference sequence). The V end lost 2 bases, the J end lost 2 bases, and 13 bases lay between the germline ends. The CDR3 nucleotides read TGTGCCAGCAGCTTTCAGGCAGGGGCAAACTATGGCTACACCTTC. This sequence encodes CASSFQAGANYGYTF.

The gene calls are TRBV27 and TRBJ2-7; weak D call: TRBD2 (6 bases). Germline V lookup: CDR1 MNHEY, CDR2 SMNVEV (reference sequence). V was pared by 3 bases and J by 5 bases, with 23 bases between. This CDR3 is 17 amino acids long. In DNA, the CDR3 is TGTGCCAGCAGTTTTTCGTTAGGGGACGCGGGAACGGACGAGCAGTACTTC. It codes for CASSFSLGDAGTDEQYF.

The gene calls are TRBV5-4 and TRBJ1-1, with TRBD1 matching 11 bases. The trim removed 1 base at V and 4 bases at J, leaving 3 bases unmatched. CDR3 length: 15 amino acids. Germline V gene lookup returns CDR1 SGHNT and CDR2 YYREEE (reference sequence). The CDR3, as DNA: TGTGCCAGCAGCTTGACGGACAGGGGGCTCACTGAAGCTTTCTTT. Amino acid sequence: CASSLTDRGLTEAFF.

This clone has more than one count but fewer than ten. The genes are TRBV28 and TRBJ2-7; tentative D call: TRBD1 (6 bases). The germline CDR1 and CDR2 sequences are MDHEN and SYDVKM. This CDR3 has 16 amino acids. Trimming removed 6 bases from V and 1 base from J, with 19 bases in between. CDR3 in DNA: TGTGCCAGCAGCCAGATTAGGACAGACGGGTCCTACGAGCAGTACTTC. It codes for CASSQIRTDGSYEQYF.

The chain is built from TRBV28 and TRBJ1-1; the match to TRBD1 covers 8 bases. The CDR3 runs 16 residues. Germline lookup yields CDR1 MDHEN and CDR2 SYDVKM. Germline trimming cut 8 bases from V and 5 bases from J; bases unmatched to any gene: 16. The CDR3 nucleotides are TGTGCCAGCTTTCCCCACTCAGGGGGCTGGTGGACTGAAGCTTTCTTT. Its protein product is CASFPHSGGWWTEAFF.

This clone was seen only once. This chain joins TRBV7-2 and TRBJ1-1; D is unresolved. Germline V gives CDR1 SGHTA, CDR2 FQGNSA. The CDR3 extends over 13 amino acids. Trimming left V 1 base short and J 3 bases short, with 6 bases between. For the CDR3, the DNA is TGTGCCAGCAGCTTAGATCCCTACACTGAAGCTTTCTTT. It specifies CASSLDPYTEAFF.